The 23 T cell receptor beta chains reported below all come from one sample, sequenced in a study of post-analysis software for immune sequencing data. General study points: Patients carried several TRBV segments more frequently than controls did, and TRBV5-6, TRBV5-1 and TRBV20-1 were among them.

Included in the TCR beta cDNA libraries were unique molecular identifiers. MiXCR was run by TCRdb on the PCR reads, yielding one entry per CDR3 protein. Of roughly 170,000 distinct CDR3 sequences listed, roughly 30% were seen once; the top ten hold approximately 1.4%. Which antigens these TCRs recognize remains unknown. The sequenced material came from blood. The receptors were gathered from a girl under 18 with multiple sclerosis.

There are a few counts of this clonotype. V gene TRBV12-3 or TRBV12-4 combines with J gene TRBJ2-2; a weak D match, TRBD1 (7 bases). Trimming removed 3 bases from V and 6 bases from J, with 14 bases in between. CDR3 length: 15 residues. Written as DNA, the CDR3 is TGTGCCAGCAGTTTGGGCAGGGGGGAAGCCGGGGAGCTGTTTTTT. Protein: CASSLGRGEAGELFF.

This clonotype was counted many times. The chain couples TRBV29-1 to TRBJ2-7, with D uncertain. The germline V gene encodes CDR1 SQVTM and CDR2 ANQGSEA. Trimming cost V 6 bases and J 0 bases, with 9 bases left between them. CDR3 length: 12 residues. The CDR3 region has the DNA TGCAGCGTCCGAGGAACCTCCTACGAGCAGTACTTC. This sequence encodes CSVRGTSYEQYF.

The sample holds one count of this clonotype. Just one base apart from a much larger clone, this may be a read error. This chain connects TRBV5-1 to TRBJ2-4; 7 nucleotides line up with TRBD2. CDR3 length equals 18 residues. CDR1 is SGHRS, CDR2 YFSETQ, per germline. With V trimmed by 0 bases and J by 13 bases, 22 bases remained unmatched. CDR3 bases: TGCGCCAGCAGCTTGGTCGTACGTGGCGGGAGTGCCTGGAATGAGCAGTACTTC. Translated: CASSLVVRGGSAWNEQYF.

There are many counts of this clonotype. The chain has TRBV28 and TRBJ2-7; unclear D gene. Trimming shortened V by 2 bases and J by 3 bases, and 11 bases separated the two germline ends. The V gene's germline CDR1 is MDHEN and CDR2 SYDVKM. The CDR3 contains 14 residues. CDR3 residues: CASSLPGPGYEQYF. For the CDR3, the DNA is TGTGCCAGCAGTTTACCAGGACCCGGCTACGAGCAGTACTTC.

A remark on this clonotype: A read error is possible here, since a much larger clone lies one base away. The CDR3 bases are TGTGCCAGCAGTAACTTTCCGAGGATAGCGGGGACTACCTGCGAGCAGTACTTC. It is translated as CASSNFPRIAGTTCEQYF. This chain links TRBV12-3 or TRBV12-4 with TRBJ2-5, with 8 bases aligning to TRBD2. The J call may be in error: the DNA end matches TRBJ2-7 better. The CDR3 has 18 residues.

With respect to this clonotype: With a much larger clone just one base away, this may be a read error. This rearrangement joins TRBV12-3 or TRBV12-4 to TRBJ2-7; the match to TRBD2 covers 12 bases. The CDR3 sequence is 15 residues long. The CDR3 DNA reads TGTGCCTGCAGTTTAGGTCTAGCGGGAGGGAGCGAGCAGTACTTC. Its translation is CACSLGLAGGSEQYF.

This clonotype was detected many times. The V gene is TRBV20-1, the J gene TRBJ2-1, with 12 bases aligning to TRBD2. CDR1 is DFQATT, CDR2 SNEGSKA, per germline (reference sequence). The CDR3 length is 17 residues. V shed 1 base, J shed 6 bases, and the junction held 10 bases outside the gene matches. The CDR3 DNA follows: TGCAGTGCTAGAGTCCCTAGCGGGAGGGTCCCCCTCAATGAGCAGTTCTTC. Residues: CSARVPSGRVPLNEQFF.

This clonotype was recorded many times. The gene calls are TRBV7-9 and TRBJ1-2; no reliable D call. There are 10 residues in the CDR3. V shed 2 bases and J shed 8 bases, with 3 bases lying between them. From germline, CDR1 is SEHNR and CDR2 FQNEAQ (reference sequence). In DNA form, the CDR3 reads TGTGCCAGCAGCTTATACGGCTACACCTTC. Translated: CASSLYGYTF.

The V call is TRBV7-8, the J call TRBJ1-5; 7 positions agree with TRBD1. V dropped 5 bases and J dropped 6; count of bases not matched to a gene: 7. Germline CDR1 reads SGHVS; CDR2 reads FQNEAQ. The CDR3 length is 14 residues. The DNA of the CDR3 is TGTGCCAGCAGCATCGACAGGGCCCGTCAGCCCCAGCATTTT. It encodes CASSIDRARQPQHF.

This chain uses TRBV7-2 with TRBJ2-4; tentatively, D is TRBD1 or TRBD2 (5 bases each). The germline V gene has CDR1 SGHTA and CDR2 FQGNSA. The V end was cut by 1 base, the J end by 13 bases, with 14 bases between. This CDR3 has 13 amino acids. The CDR3 DNA follows: TGTGCCAGCAGCTTAGGGTTCTTGGGGGAGCAGTACTTC. The encoded protein is CASSLGFLGEQYF.

This clonotype has only a few counts. The CDR3 DNA sequence: TGTGCCAGCAGCTTAGGAGCTCCGACGGGGCAGGGCGGACGGGGCTACACCTTC. Translating gives CASSLGAPTGQGGRGYTF. The V and J genes are TRBV7-9 and TRBJ1-2; a possible D gene is TRBD1 (5 bases). Germline CDR1 and CDR2: SEHNR and FQNEAQ (reference sequence). This CDR3 has 18 residues. The V end lost 1 base, the J end lost 8 bases, and 26 bases lay between the germline ends.

This chain uses TRBV11-3 with TRBJ2-5, with 10 bases aligning to TRBD1. Germline CDR1 SGHNT, CDR2 YENEEA. This CDR3 is 13 amino acids long. The junction had 4 bases not matched to a gene; V was cut back by 5 bases and J by 7 bases. The CDR3 here is CASSPRDRGTQYF. In DNA, the CDR3 is TGTGCCAGCAGCCCGCGGGACAGGGGGACCCAGTACTTC.

Note on this clonotype: A much more abundant neighbour one base away suggests this may be a read error. The CDR3 does not end in the conserved phenylalanine or tryptophan, so this is likely a read error. CDR3 sequence (DNA): TGCGCCAGCAGTGAGCAGAGGGCGGGGGAGACCCAGTACGTC. As protein: CASSEQRAGETQYV. V is TRBV10-2 and J is TRBJ2-5, with D maybe TRBD2 (6 bases). This CDR3 spans 14 amino acids. Germline V gene data show CDR1 as WSHSY and CDR2 as SAAADI. V was pared by 2 bases and J by 5 bases, with 12 bases between.

This clonotype was picked up many times. The genes are TRBV10-3 and TRBJ2-1, with 12 bases lining up with TRBD1. V dropped 11 bases and J dropped 7; count of bases not matched to a gene: 9. The CDR3 is 14 amino acids. Germline CDR1 ENHRY, CDR2 SYGVKD. In DNA, the CDR3 is TGTGCCGAATCCGGGACAGGGGGCTGGAATGAGCAGTTCTTC. It encodes CAESGTGGWNEQFF.

Of note for this clonotype: With a much larger clone just one base away, this may be a read error. The chain recombines TRBV5-6 with TRBJ2-7, with D possibly being TRBD2 (6 bases). This CDR3 comprises 15 residues. CDR1 is SGHDT and CDR2 is YYEEEE in the germline V gene. For the CDR3, the DNA is TGTGCCAGCAGCTTGGGGACTAAGAGCTCCTACGAGCAGCACTTC. It specifies CASSLGTKSSYEQHF.

The chain links TRBV15 to TRBJ2-1; 7 nucleotides line up with TRBD2. Trimming removed 0 bases from V and 5 bases from J; junction bases left unmatched: 7. Germline loops: CDR1 LNHNV, CDR2 YYDKDF (reference sequence). The length of the CDR3 is 16 residues. DNA for the CDR3: TGTGCCACCAGCAGAGATCTGACGGGAGGAGACAATGAGCAGTTCTTC. Its translation: CATSRDLTGGDNEQFF.

With regard to this clonotype: Since a much larger clone is just one base distant, this may be a read error. The V gene is TRBV25-1, the J gene TRBJ2-1; 9 positions match TRBD1. Looked up from germline, CDR1 is MGHDK and CDR2 is SYGVNS. This CDR3 has 19 amino acids. After removal of 2 bases from V and 6 bases from J, the junction contained 17 bases not matched to a gene. CDR3 residues: CASSENVKPDRGNCNEQFF. CDR3 bases: TGTGCCAGCAGTGAAAATGTTAAACCCGACAGGGGGAATTGCAATGAGCAGTTCTTC.

In this sample, this clonotype turned up many times. V and J are TRBV7-2 and TRBJ2-1, with D unclear. V was clipped by 2 bases and J by 5 bases, with 7 bases between them. The CDR3 contains 13 residues. Germline V gene sequence: CDR1 SGHTA, CDR2 FQGNSA. This CDR3 is CASSLIGNNEQFF. CDR3 bases: TGTGCCAGCAGCTTAATTGGGAACAATGAGCAGTTCTTC.

The chain carries TRBV18 and TRBJ2-7; 9 bases fit TRBD2. CDR3 length: 17 residues. Germline CDR1 reads KGHSH; CDR2 reads LQKENI. The V and J ends lost 2 bases and 4 bases, in that order; junction bases with no gene match: 12. CDR3 amino acids: CASSPGVAGVIWYEQYF. The CDR3 DNA follows: TGTGCCAGCTCACCAGGGGTAGCGGGAGTGATCTGGTACGAGCAGTACTTC.

This chain links TRBV29-1 with TRBJ2-7; TRBD2 aligns across 9 bases. This CDR3 is 16 amino acids long. Germline lookup yields CDR1 SQVTM and CDR2 ANQGSEA. The J segment lost 7 bases and the V segment lost 3 bases, leaving 16 bases of the junction unmatched. The CDR3 region has the DNA TGCAGCGTTGAGGTTGGTGCGGGAGGGCCAGGTGGGGAGCAGTACTTC. It yields the protein CSVEVGAGGPGGEQYF.

The chain has TRBV20-1 and TRBJ1-2, with D uncertain. The CDR3 is made up of 12 amino acids. With 3 bases removed from V and 7 bases from J, the gap between germline ends came to 12 bases. Germline V gene data show CDR1 as DFQATT and CDR2 as SNEGSKA (reference sequence). Here the CDR3 DNA reads TGCAGTGCTAGGAAGACACGGAGTGGCTACACCTTC. It codes for CSARKTRSGYTF.

For this clonotype: Given a much more abundant clone one base away, this may be a read error. The chain combines TRBV27 with TRBJ2-3, with 7 bases lining up with TRBD2. The CDR3 loop spans 16 amino acids. Germline values: CDR1 MNHEY, CDR2 SMNVEV (reference sequence). Here the CDR3 DNA reads TGTGTCAGCAGCGGGCCGAGCGGGATGAGCACAGATACGCAGTATTTT. Its translation: CVSSGPSGMSTDTQYF.

This clonotype came up once. A much larger clone sits a single nucleotide away, making a read error possible. The V call is TRBV7-2, the J call TRBJ2-3; 13 bases line up with TRBD2. The ends lost 11 bases at V and 6 bases at J; junction bases unmatched: 14. This CDR3 is built from 16 residues. Germline V lookup: CDR1 SGHTA, CDR2 FQGNSA. CDR3 residues: CAGADGLAGAGDTQYF. CDR3 bases: TGTGCCGGCGCTGATGGACTAGCGGGAGCAGGGGATACGCAGTATTTT. The full variable domain, in which reference TRBV7-2 and TRBJ2-3 provide the parts outside the CDR3, is GAGVSQSPSNKVTEKGKDVELRCDPISGHTALYWYRQSLGQGLEFLIYFQGNSAPDKSGLPSDRFSAERTGGSVSTLTIQRTQQEDSAVYLCAGADGLAGAGDTQYFGPGTRLTVL.